Below are 17 T cell receptor beta chains sequenced from a single sample in a study of blood T cell repertoires in COVID-19. The data were produced by immunoSEQ multiplex PCR, yet TCRdb's version contains in-frame clones alone and is incomplete. The sample contains fewer than 200,000 clones, roughly 86% of which appear only once. The sequenced sample was peripheral blood. The receptors stem from a woman aged 60-75 years who had recovered from COVID-19.

The genes are TRBV3-1 (or the pseudogene TRBV3-2) and TRBJ2-7; 10 bases match TRBD2. Trimming took 4 bases from V and 2 from J; bases not matched to a gene: 5. This CDR3 region has 15 residues. The germline V gene encodes CDR1 LGHDT and CDR2 YNNKEL (reference sequence). The CDR3 bases are TGTGCCAGCAGCCCGACTAGCGGGCACACCTACGAGCAGTACTTC. Amino acids: CASSPTSGHTYEQYF.

The chain has TRBV28 and TRBJ2-7, with 7 bases that match TRBD1. Unmatched junction bases numbered 12, after V lost 4 bases and J lost 9 bases. The CDR3 sequence is 14 residues long. Germline loops: CDR1 MDHEN, CDR2 SYDVKM. The CDR3 nucleotides are TGTGCCAGCAGTTCGGGACAGAGTGGATTCAGGCAGTACTTC. Protein product: CASSSGQSGFRQYF.

V and J are TRBV5-6 and TRBJ1-2; TRBD1 aligns across 10 bases. This CDR3 region has 16 residues. V trimming: 4 bases; J trimming: 5 bases; junction bases outside the gene matches: 11. Germline CDR1 is SGHDT and CDR2 is YYEEEE. CDR3 in DNA: TGTGCCAGCAGCGAAGGTCGACAGGGGGCTCGGTATGGCTACACCTTC. Its protein product is CASSEGRQGARYGYTF.

Comments on this clone: At one end, the junction sequence differs from germline, possibly due to a read error. J is TRBJ2-1 and V is TRBV11-2; D possibly corresponds to TRBD2 (7 bases). The CDR3 runs to 15 residues. In germline, CDR1 is SGHAT, CDR2 FQNNGV. The CDR3 is CASKLGRGHHNEQFF. CDR3 nucleotide sequence: TGTGCAAGCAAGCTAGGGCGGGGGCACCACAATGAGCAGTTCTTC.

This clone was observed a few times. The chain combines TRBV10-1 with TRBJ1-4; a weak D match, TRBD1 (6 bases). CDR3 length equals 14 residues. V dropped 2 bases and J dropped 8 bases, with 12 bases sitting between them. Germline lookup yields CDR1 WNHNN and CDR2 SYGVQD (reference sequence). The CDR3 DNA follows: TGCGCCAGCAGTGAGCCTGGGGGCGGGGAAAAACTGTTTTTT. Translating gives CASSEPGGGEKLFF.

The chain has TRBV9 and TRBJ1-2; 8 bases are a match to TRBD1. J gave up 8 bases and V 3 bases, and 12 bases lay outside the gene matches. The CDR3 has 15 amino acids. Germline V gene sequence: CDR1 SGDLS, CDR2 YYNGEE. As DNA, the CDR3 is TGTGCCAGCAGCGCAATTGACAGGGGAAGGGGCGGCTACACCTTC. Residues: CASSAIDRGRGGYTF.

This chain links TRBV10-2 with TRBJ1-4; 7 bases line up with TRBD1. Germline CDR1 WSHSY, CDR2 SAAADI. This CDR3 is built from 17 residues. V shed 5 bases and J 1 base; nucleotides not matched to a gene: 10. DNA for the CDR3: TGCGCCAGCAGTACTATCCGACAGGGATTAACTAATGAAAAACTGTTTTTT. Amino acid sequence: CASSTIRQGLTNEKLFF.

The V and J genes are TRBV29-1 and TRBJ1-1; maybe TRBD1 (5 bases). The germline gives CDR1 SQVTM, CDR2 ANQGSEA. V lost 8 bases and J lost 1, with 23 bases in between. The CDR3 spans 16 residues. DNA of the CDR3: TGCAGCCAATTGTCCGATCTGGGGGGGTGGAACACTGAAGCTTTCTTT. It encodes CSQLSDLGGWNTEAFF.

This chain uses TRBV28 with TRBJ2-1; TRBD2 matches at 16 bases. V lost 3 bases to trimming and J lost 15 bases; unmatched junction nucleotides: 5. CDR3 size: 14 residues. Germline CDR1 and CDR2: MDHEN and SYDVKM. This CDR3 reads CASSFPGLAGGLFF. CDR3 DNA sequence: TGTGCCAGCAGTTTCCCGGGACTAGCGGGGGGGCTGTTCTTC.

CDR3 amino acids: CASSYETGENFGANVLTF. CDR3 nucleotide sequence: TGTGCCAGCAGTTACGAGACAGGGGAAAACTTTGGGGCCAACGTCCTGACTTTC. The genes are TRBV6-2 or TRBV6-3 and TRBJ2-6, with 8 bases fitting TRBD1. The CDR3 covers 18 residues. Germline V gene sequence: CDR1 MNHEY, CDR2 SVGEGT. V lost 2 bases to trimming and J lost 3 bases; unmatched junction nucleotides: 9.

The rearrangement links TRBV7-3 to TRBJ2-3, with 7 bases fitting TRBD1. J was trimmed by 2 bases and V by 5 bases; bases with no gene match: 10. The CDR3 extends over 16 amino acids. From germline, CDR1 is SGHTA and CDR2 FQGTGA. CDR3 region: CASSPRPGQLTDTQYF. Written as DNA, the CDR3 is TGTGCCAGCAGCCCAAGACCGGGACAGCTCACAGATACGCAGTATTTT.

The chain carries TRBV19 and TRBJ1-1; D uncertain. The length of the CDR3 is 16 residues. Trimming cost V 9 bases and J 2 bases, with 22 bases left between them. CDR1 LNHDA and CDR2 SQIVND come from the germline V gene (reference sequence). CDR3 nucleotide sequence: TGTGCCAGCGAGGGCTTGCAGAAAAACCTCAACACTGAAGCTTTCTTT. Translation gives CASEGLQKNLNTEAFF.

The chain is built from TRBV3-1 (or the pseudogene TRBV3-2) and TRBJ1-2; 9 bases line up with TRBD1. This CDR3 is 15 amino acids long. Germline CDR1 and CDR2: LGHDT and YNNKEL (reference sequence). Trimming at V came to 1 base and at J to 2 bases, leaving 2 bases not matched to a gene. The CDR3 DNA reads as TGTGCCAGCAGCCAAGCCGGGACAGGGAACTATGGCTACACCTTC. It translates to CASSQAGTGNYGYTF.

This chain uses TRBV24-1 with TRBJ2-1; 10 nucleotides match TRBD1. The V gene's germline CDR1 is KGHDR and CDR2 SFDVKD. This CDR3 is 15 amino acids long. Losses at the gene ends were 3 bases for V and 9 bases for J; bases not matched to a gene: 7. This chain's CDR3 is CATSDRTTGGIEQFF. DNA of the CDR3: TGTGCCACCAGTGATCGGACGACAGGGGGCATTGAGCAGTTCTTC.

The CDR3 region has the DNA TGTGCCAGCGCCCCACCACTTCCTACCTACAATGAGCAGTTCTTC. This translates into CASAPPLPTYNEQFF. The chain joins TRBV5-6 to TRBJ2-1; D not certain. Germline CDR1 SGHDT, CDR2 YYEEEE. V dropped 7 bases and J dropped 2 bases, with 16 bases sitting between them. The CDR3 is 15 amino acids.

V is TRBV3-1 (or the pseudogene TRBV3-2) and J is TRBJ2-5, with D possibly TRBD2 on 6 matching bases. The germline V gene encodes CDR1 LGHDT and CDR2 YNNKEL (reference sequence). Trimming took off 10 bases at V and 2 bases at J, with 17 bases between the two ends. The CDR3 consists of 14 residues. CDR3 region: CATGVRASQETQYF. CDR3 sequence (DNA): TGTGCCACGGGGGTCCGGGCCTCACAAGAGACCCAGTACTTC.

The gene calls are TRBV5-4 and TRBJ1-4, with 10 bases aligning to TRBD1. Germline values: CDR1 SGHNT, CDR2 YYREEE (reference sequence). The length of the CDR3 is 15 residues. Germline trimming cut 4 bases from V and 7 bases from J; bases unmatched to any gene: 7. CDR3 loop: CASSIPGQGREKLFF. As DNA, the CDR3 is TGTGCCAGCAGCATACCGGGACAGGGGCGTGAAAAACTGTTTTTT.